This TCR beta chain was recorded in a study of T cell responses to AZD1222 COVID-19 vaccine. Study-level information: Some second doses came at about 4 weeks and others at about 12 weeks; these were pooled. Study-level results: Spike-specific TCR breadth and depth grew following two AZD1222 doses. It should be noted that donors were predominantly white British and more often female, and clonal diversity was possibly underestimated. Mapped onto spike, vaccine-associated CD4 TCRs spanned it and were dominant at 160-218 and 743-854.

The protocol was immunoSEQ multiplex PCR, while the TCRdb copy is restricted to in-frame clones and leaves out a portion. The table has 180,000 or so clones, around 90% seen once; the top ten hold approximately 8%. About this clone: The antigen is unknown.

Looked up from germline, CDR1 is MNHEY and CDR2 is SVGEGT. The CDR3 totals 16 residues. V lost 5 bases, J lost 4 bases, and 18 bases lay in between. V is TRBV6-2 or TRBV6-3 and J is TRBJ1-5; weak D call: TRBD1 (6 bases). The receptor was derived from an adult in good health. The specimen comprised peripheral blood, sampled on day 0 of AZD1222 vaccination. The CDR3 loop is CASSPGWQGQNQPQHF. The CDR3 nucleotides read TGTGCCAGCAGTCCCGGGTGGCAGGGGCAAAATCAGCCCCAGCATTTT.